This T cell receptor beta chain came from a study of cytomegalovirus exposure and HLA in healthy donors. General study points: Accurate HLA-A and HLA-B prediction from TCR beta sequences was reported for most subjects.

There are 15 residues in the CDR3. Deletions cut 5 bases from V and 7 bases from J, with 17 bases between. Germline V gene lookup returns CDR1 SNHLY and CDR2 FYNNEI. To note about this clone: No antigen is known for it.

The PCR employed 60 Vbeta primers together with 13 Jbeta primers. Produced via immunoSEQ multiplex PCR; TCRdb's table is partial and in-frame only. Among about 170,000 clones listed, 80% to 90% were seen once. The sequence was collected from a man under 40 in good health and CMV-seropositive. The chain has TRBV2 and TRBJ2-2; TRBD1 might be the D (6 bases). Sequenced input: PBMCs. CDR3 sequence reads: CASSKGRGIDGELFF. The CDR3 DNA reads as TGTGCCAGCAGTAAAGGCAGGGGAATAGACGGGGAGCTGTTTTTT.